The T cell receptor beta chain described here comes from a study of blood T cell repertoires in COVID-19 (dated by TCRdb to about 2020). A note on the overall study: Collaborator samples came from the United States, Italy and Spain and covered acute and convalescent phases of COVID-19. The samples were drawn from the first 160 participants of the ongoing ImmuneRACE study and from some 1,300 subjects provided by 6 global collaborators. The repertoires were released in a freely available public database intended as a resource for research on the immune response to SARS-CoV-2. A de-identified subject ID, COVID-19 status, age in years and sex were almost always included in the sample metadata. The prospective study material was composed of cDNA or gDNA derived from T cells, B-cell-depleted T cells, or PBMCs. Where available, HLA class I and class II types were obtained from metadata supplied by the sample provider rather than from assay-based typing. Deeply sampled blood TCRbeta repertoires from subjects exposed to, actively infected with, or recovered from COVID-19 were included in the dataset.

Whole blood was collected in K2EDTA tubes by collaborating institutions according to the institutions' own protocols. Collaborator samples were shipped for TCRbeta analysis as frozen whole blood, isolated PBMCs, or DNA extracted from either sample type. Inclusive of the bounding cysteine and phenylalanine, the CDR3 is 12 residues long. Of all the DNA, just the CDR3 is kept, 36 bases in frame from base 1. V was cut back by 11 bases and J by 5 bases, leaving a gap of 13 bases between them. CDR1 and CDR2, per the germline V gene, are ENHRY and SYGVKD. Concerning this clone itself: Its recognized antigen is unknown. The record has no base qualities; no much larger clone is one base away.

The research as a whole found: The amount of clinical and demographic metadata varied by source and participant and was provided uncurated.

TCRbeta CDR3 regions were amplified from genomic DNA by means of the immunoSEQ Assay, a bias-controlled multiplex PCR. In the source study's methods: The number of nucleated cells in each sample was estimated from the amplification of reference gene primers within the assay. Sequence reads were collapsed and filtered to measure the absolute abundance of every unique TCRbeta CDR3 rearrangement. Productive Simpson clonality was computed per sample as the square root of Simpson's diversity index over productive rearrangements. TCRdb retrieved this table from immuneACCESS and kept in-frame rearrangements only. Not all clones are present; in checked studies, unresolved V genes account for under half, and no reason is known for the remainder. V, J and clone size are those of that table, while D and trimming were read from the DNA. Counted in this sample were more than 95,000 clones; just under 85% of them appeared once. About 3.3% of the sample is taken by the ten largest.

The rearranged chain carries TRBV10-3 and TRBJ1-5; a tentative D match to TRBD1 spans 5 bases. The receptor comes from a woman older than 75 with active or convalescent COVID-19. Sequencing used peripheral blood. The bases read TGTGCCTCCCAGGGAGGTGATCAGCCCCAGCATTTT. It translates as CASQGGDQPQHF.